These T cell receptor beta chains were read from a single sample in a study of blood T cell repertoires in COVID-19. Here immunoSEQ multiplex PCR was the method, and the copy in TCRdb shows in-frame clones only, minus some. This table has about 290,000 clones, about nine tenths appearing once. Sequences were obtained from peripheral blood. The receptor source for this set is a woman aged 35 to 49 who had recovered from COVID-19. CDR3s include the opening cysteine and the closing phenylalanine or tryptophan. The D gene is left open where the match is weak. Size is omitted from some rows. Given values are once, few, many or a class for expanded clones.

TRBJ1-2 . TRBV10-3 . TGTGCCATCTTCGGTGGAGGAGGCTACACCTTC CAIFGGGGYTF
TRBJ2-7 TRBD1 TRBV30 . TGTGCCGCACAGGGGCGCCGCTACGAGCAGTACTTC CAAQGRRYEQYF
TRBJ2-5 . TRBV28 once TGTGCCAGCAGTTTATCAAGACAGGAAGAGACCCAGTACTTC CASSLSRQEETQYF
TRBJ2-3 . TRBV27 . TGTGCCAGCAGTTCCGTTTCAGGGGTGGCCACAGATACGCAGTATTTT CASSSVSGVATDTQYF
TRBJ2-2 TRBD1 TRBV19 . TGTGCCAGTAGTACGACAGGGGGAATCACCGGGGAGCTGTTTTTT CASSTTGGITGELFF
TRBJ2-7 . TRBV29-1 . TGCAGCGTTGAATTCCCCGGGATCTACGAGCAGTACTTC CSVEFPGIYEQYF
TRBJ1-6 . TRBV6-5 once TGTGCCAGCAGTTACGAGGGCACGAATTCACCCCTCCACTTT CASSYEGTNSPLHF
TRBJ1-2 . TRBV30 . TGTGCCTGGAGTGTTACTCTATTCGGCTACACCTTC CAWSVTLFGYTF
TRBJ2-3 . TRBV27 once TGTGCCAGCAGTTTGAGACAATCCGGGGTGAGGACAGATACGCAGTATTTT CASSLRQSGVRTDTQYF
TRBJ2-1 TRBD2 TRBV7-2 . TGTGCCAGCAGGTGGACCAAGAGTCGGGAGGAGTTCTTC CASRWTKSREEFF
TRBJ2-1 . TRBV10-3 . TGTGCCATCAGTGAGTCGAGGTTTGGCACCCTAGTGATGTTCGATGAGCAGTTCTTC CAISESRFGTLVMFDEQFF
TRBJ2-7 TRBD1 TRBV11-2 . TGTGCCAGCAGCACATACAGGGGGCCTTTCTACGAGCAGTACTTC CASSTYRGPFYEQYF
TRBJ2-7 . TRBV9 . TGTGCCAGCAGCGTAGGGGGGACAAACTCCTACGAGCAGTACTTC CASSVGGTNSYEQYF
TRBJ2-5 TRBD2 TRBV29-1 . TGCAGCGTTGCAAGCGGGACTATCCAAGAGACCCAGTACTTC CSVASGTIQETQYF
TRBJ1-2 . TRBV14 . TGTGCCAGCAGCCAAGTACAGGGAAGTGCCTATGGCTACACCTTC CASSQVQGSAYGYTF
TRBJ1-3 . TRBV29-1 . TGCAGCGTTGAGGTGGTGAGCTCTGGAAACACCATATATTTT CSVEVVSSGNTIYF
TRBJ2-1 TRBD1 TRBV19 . TGTGCCAGTAGTATAGGTTTGGGGACAGGGGGAAAGGAGCAGTTCTTC CASSIGLGTGGKEQFF